The 9 T cell receptor beta chains below were found in one sample sequenced in a study of Ad26.COV2.S vaccination and SARS-CoV-2 variants. As to treatment: over 15 received Ad26.COV2.S at low or high dose, single or two shots; about 5 received placebo; per-sample allocation not given. Samples came from day 63 after the first vaccine or placebo injection. Measured with immunoSEQ multiplex PCR; TCRdb has only the in-frame clones, and not every one. This sample has about 400,000 clones, with roughly four fifths found just once. The sample here was peripheral blood, taken in a trial of Ad26.COV2.S vaccine versus placebo. The receptor set was obtained from a person aged 18-60 years who received the Ad26.COV2.S COVID-19 vaccine or a placebo.

This chain links TRBV7-8 with TRBJ2-5; unclear D gene. Germline CDR1 reads SGHVS; CDR2 reads FQNEAQ. The V end was cut by 2 bases, the J end by 3 bases, with 4 bases between. CDR3 length: 12 amino acids. The CDR3 DNA is TGTGCCAGCAGCTTACCCAAAGAGACCCAGTACTTC. Translating gives CASSLPKETQYF.

This clone was detected once. The genes are TRBV6-5 and TRBJ2-5; 9 bases fit TRBD2. Germline values: CDR1 MNHEY, CDR2 SVGAGI. The CDR3 consists of 15 residues. Trimming cost V 7 bases and J 5 bases; bases outside gene matches: 11. The CDR3 loop is CASTRRRGGRETQYF. DNA of the CDR3: TGTGCCAGCACTCGGAGGCGGGGGGGAAGGGAGACCCAGTACTTC.

This clone was seen more than once but under ten times. The CDR3 loop reads CASSLLWFGSGNEQYF. CDR3 nucleotides: TGCGCCAGCAGCTTGTTGTGGTTCGGTAGCGGGAACGAGCAGTACTTC. V usage is TRBV5-1 and J usage is TRBJ2-7; 8 nucleotides agree with TRBD2. Germline V lookup: CDR1 SGHRS, CDR2 YFSETQ. The CDR3 sequence is 16 residues long. The V segment lost 1 base and the J segment 5 bases; nucleotides outside the gene matches: 11.

The V and J genes are TRBV13 and TRBJ2-7, with D maybe TRBD1 (5 bases). The ends were cut back, 5 bases at V and 3 bases at J, with 8 bases in the middle. The CDR3 consists of 12 residues. Germline CDR1 PRHDT, CDR2 FYEKMQ (reference sequence). The CDR3 region has the DNA TGTGCCAGCAGCGCAGACAGCTACGAGCAGTACTTC. Encoded protein: CASSADSYEQYF.

The V gene is TRBV28, the J gene TRBJ2-1; a possible D gene is TRBD1 (5 bases). Germline V lookup: CDR1 MDHEN, CDR2 SYDVKM. Trimming took off 11 bases at V and 0 bases at J, with 8 bases between the two ends. The CDR3 contains 12 residues. The CDR3 reads CAGQTSYNEQFF. The DNA for the CDR3 is TGTGCCGGACAAACCTCCTACAATGAGCAGTTCTTC.

About this clone: A junction boundary mismatches the germline segment, possibly from a read error. The rearrangement uses TRBV27 and TRBJ1-6; D may be TRBD1 (5 bases). The germline V gene encodes CDR1 MNHEY and CDR2 SMNVEV (reference sequence). This CDR3 is 11 amino acids long. CDR3 bases: TGCGACAGATTCCTTAATTCACCCCTCCACTTT. Amino acid sequence: CDRFLNSPLHF.

This chain joins TRBV24-1 and TRBJ1-2, with 8 bases that match TRBD1. V lost 3 bases, J lost 1 base, and 3 bases stayed unmatched. The length of the CDR3 is 15 residues. CDR1 and CDR2 from the germline V gene are KGHDR and SFDVKD. DNA of the CDR3: TGTGCCACCAGTGATAGCACAGGGGGTAACTATGGCTACACCTTC. This gives the protein CATSDSTGGNYGYTF.

The chain couples TRBV4-1 to TRBJ1-6; D is unclear. V shed 3 bases and J shed 6 bases, with 6 bases lying between them. Germline CDR1 is MGHRA and CDR2 is YSYEKL. The CDR3 is made up of 13 amino acids. CDR3 sequence (DNA): TGCGCCAGCAGCCAGGCCCTTAATTCACCCCTCCACTTT. This sequence encodes CASSQALNSPLHF.

This chain uses TRBV19 with TRBJ1-4; D ambiguous. The germline CDR1 and CDR2 sequences are LNHDA and SQIVND (reference sequence). The CDR3 covers 16 residues. V lost 3 bases and J 3 bases, leaving 14 bases between the germline ends. Here the CDR3 reads CASSMRGSWANEKLFF. CDR3 coding DNA: TGTGCCAGTAGTATGCGAGGGAGTTGGGCTAATGAAAAACTGTTTTTT.